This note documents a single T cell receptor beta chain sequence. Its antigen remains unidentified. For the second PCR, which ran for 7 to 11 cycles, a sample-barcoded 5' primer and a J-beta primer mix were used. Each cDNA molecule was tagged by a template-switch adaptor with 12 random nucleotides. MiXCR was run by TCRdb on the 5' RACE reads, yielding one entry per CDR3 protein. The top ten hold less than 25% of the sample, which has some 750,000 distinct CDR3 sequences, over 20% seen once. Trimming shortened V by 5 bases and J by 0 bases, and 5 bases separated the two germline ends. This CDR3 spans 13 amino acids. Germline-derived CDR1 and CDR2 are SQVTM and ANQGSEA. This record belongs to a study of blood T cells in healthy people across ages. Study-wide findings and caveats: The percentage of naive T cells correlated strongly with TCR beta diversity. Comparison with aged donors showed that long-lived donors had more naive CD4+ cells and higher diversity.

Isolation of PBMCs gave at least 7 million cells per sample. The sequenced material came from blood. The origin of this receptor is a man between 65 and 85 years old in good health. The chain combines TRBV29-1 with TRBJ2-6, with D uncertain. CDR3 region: CSVNFSGANVLTF. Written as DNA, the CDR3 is TGCAGCGTTAACTTCTCTGGGGCCAACGTCCTGACTTTC.